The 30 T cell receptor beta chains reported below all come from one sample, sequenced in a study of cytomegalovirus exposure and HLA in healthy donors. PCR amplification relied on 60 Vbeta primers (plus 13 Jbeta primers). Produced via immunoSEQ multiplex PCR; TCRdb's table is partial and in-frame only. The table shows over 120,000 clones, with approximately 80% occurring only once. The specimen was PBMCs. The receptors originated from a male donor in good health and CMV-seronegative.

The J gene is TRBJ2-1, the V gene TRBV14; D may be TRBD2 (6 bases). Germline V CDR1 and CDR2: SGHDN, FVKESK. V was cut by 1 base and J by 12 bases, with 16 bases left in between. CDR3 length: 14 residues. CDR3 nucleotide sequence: TGTGCCAGCAGCCAAGGGACTATGGCAGGCAGGCAGTTCTTC. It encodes CASSQGTMAGRQFF. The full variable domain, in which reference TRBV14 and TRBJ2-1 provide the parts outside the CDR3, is EAGVTQFPSHSVIEKGQTVTLRCDPISGHDNLYWYRRVMGKEIKFLLHFVKESKQDESGMPNNRFLAERTGGTYSTLKVQPAELEDSGVYFCASSQGTMAGRQFFGPGTRLTVL.

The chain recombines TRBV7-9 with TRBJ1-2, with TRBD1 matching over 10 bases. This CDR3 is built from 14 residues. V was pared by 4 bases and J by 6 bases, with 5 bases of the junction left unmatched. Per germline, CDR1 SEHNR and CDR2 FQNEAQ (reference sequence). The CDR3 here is CASSSLDRGDGYTF. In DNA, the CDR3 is TGTGCCAGCAGCTCTTTGGACAGGGGGGATGGCTACACCTTC.

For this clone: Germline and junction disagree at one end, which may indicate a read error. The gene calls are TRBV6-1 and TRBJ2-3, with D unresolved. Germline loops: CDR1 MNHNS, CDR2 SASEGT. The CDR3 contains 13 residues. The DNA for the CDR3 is TGTGCCAGCAGTGATCTGGGCCCAGATGCGCAGTATTTT. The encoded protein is CASSDLGPDAQYF.

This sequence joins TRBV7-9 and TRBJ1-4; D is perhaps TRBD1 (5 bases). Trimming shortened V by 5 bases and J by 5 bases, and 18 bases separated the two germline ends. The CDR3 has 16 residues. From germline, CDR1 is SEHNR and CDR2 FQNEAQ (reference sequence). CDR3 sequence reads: CASSPTGGVPNEKLFF. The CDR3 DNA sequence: TGTGCCAGCAGCCCTACGGGGGGAGTCCCCAATGAAAAACTGTTTTTT. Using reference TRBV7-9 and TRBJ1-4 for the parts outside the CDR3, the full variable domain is DTGVSQNPRHKITKRGQNVTFRCDPISEHNRLYWYRQTLGQGPEFLTYFQNEAQLEKSRLLSDRFSAERPKGSFSTLEIQRTEQGDSAMYLCASSPTGGVPNEKLFFGSGTQLSVL.

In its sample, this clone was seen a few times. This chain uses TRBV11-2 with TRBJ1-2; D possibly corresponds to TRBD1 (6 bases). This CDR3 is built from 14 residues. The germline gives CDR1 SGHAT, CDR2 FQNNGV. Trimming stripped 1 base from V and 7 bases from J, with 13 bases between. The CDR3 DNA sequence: TGTGCCAGCAGCTTAGCCGCAGGGGTCGGTGGCTACACCTTC. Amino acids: CASSLAAGVGGYTF.

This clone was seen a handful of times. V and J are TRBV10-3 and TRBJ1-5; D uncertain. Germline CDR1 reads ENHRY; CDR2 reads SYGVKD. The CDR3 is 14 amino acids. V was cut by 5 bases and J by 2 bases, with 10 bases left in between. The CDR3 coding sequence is TGTGCCATCAGTCGAGAGGTAGGCAATCAGCCCCAGCATTTT. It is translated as CAISREVGNQPQHF.

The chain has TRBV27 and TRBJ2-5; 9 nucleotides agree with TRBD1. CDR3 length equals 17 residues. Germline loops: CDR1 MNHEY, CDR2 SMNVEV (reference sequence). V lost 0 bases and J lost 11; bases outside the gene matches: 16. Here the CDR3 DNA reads TGTGCCAGCAGTTTATCGTTTATAGGGACAGGGAGTAGAGAGCAGTACTTC. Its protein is CASSLSFIGTGSREQYF.

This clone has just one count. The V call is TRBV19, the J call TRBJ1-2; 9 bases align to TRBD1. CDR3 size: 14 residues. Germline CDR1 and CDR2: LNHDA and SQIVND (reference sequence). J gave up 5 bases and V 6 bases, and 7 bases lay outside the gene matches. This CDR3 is CASRNDRGGYGYTF. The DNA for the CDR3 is TGTGCCAGTAGGAACGACAGGGGGGGATATGGCTACACCTTC.

In nucleotides, the CDR3 is TGTGCCAGCAGCTTACTCCCGGGGGACGAGCAGTACTTC. It is translated as CASSLLPGDEQYF. The rearrangement links TRBV7-2 to TRBJ2-7, with D tentatively TRBD2 (6 bases). With 2 bases removed from V and 5 bases from J, the gap between germline ends came to 10 bases. The CDR3 has 13 residues. The germline V gene has CDR1 SGHTA and CDR2 FQGNSA.

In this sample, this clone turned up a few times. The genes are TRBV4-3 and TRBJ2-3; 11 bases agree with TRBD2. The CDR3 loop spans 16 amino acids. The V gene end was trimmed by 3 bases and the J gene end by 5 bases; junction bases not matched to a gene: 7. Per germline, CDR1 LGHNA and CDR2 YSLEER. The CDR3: CASSHGSGGAEDTQYF. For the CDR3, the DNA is TGCGCCAGCAGCCATGGTAGCGGGGGGGCTGAAGATACGCAGTATTTT.

For the CDR3, the DNA is TGTGCCAGCAGCCAGGGCCCGGTCGGGTCACCCCTCCACTTT. Protein: CASSQGPVGSPLHF. J is TRBJ1-6 and V is TRBV7-3, with D perhaps TRBD1 (5 bases). Germline-derived CDR1 and CDR2 are SGHTA and FQGTGA. With 5 bases removed from V and 10 bases from J, the gap between germline ends came to 15 bases. The CDR3 totals 14 residues. The entire variable domain, with the rest obtained from reference TRBV7-3 and TRBJ1-6, is as follows: GAGVSQTPSNKVTEKGKYVELRCDPISGHTALYWYRQSLGQGPEFLIYFQGTGAADDSGLPNDRFFAVRPEGSVSTLKIQRTERGDSAVYLCASSQGPVGSPLHFGNGTRLTVT.

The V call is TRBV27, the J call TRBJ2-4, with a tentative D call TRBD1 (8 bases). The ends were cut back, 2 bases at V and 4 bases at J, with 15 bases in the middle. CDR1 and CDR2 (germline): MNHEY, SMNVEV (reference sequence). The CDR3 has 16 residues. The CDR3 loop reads CASSLRTGGAKNIQYF. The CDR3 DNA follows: TGTGCCAGCAGTTTAAGAACAGGGGGGGCTAAAAACATTCAGTACTTC.

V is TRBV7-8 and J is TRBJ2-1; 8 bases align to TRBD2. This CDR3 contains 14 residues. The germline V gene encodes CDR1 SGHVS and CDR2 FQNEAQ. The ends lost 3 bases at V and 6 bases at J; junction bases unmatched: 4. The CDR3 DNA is TGTGCCAGCAGCTTGGGAACTAGCGGCAATGAGCAGTTCTTC. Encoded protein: CASSLGTSGNEQFF.

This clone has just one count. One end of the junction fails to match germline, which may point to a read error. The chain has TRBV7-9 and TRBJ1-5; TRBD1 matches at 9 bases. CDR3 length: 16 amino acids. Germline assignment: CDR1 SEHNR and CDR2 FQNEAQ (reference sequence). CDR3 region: CSSSPSGQGSSQPQHF. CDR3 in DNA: TGTTCCAGCAGCCCCTCCGGACAGGGGTCCAGCCAGCCCCAGCATTTT.

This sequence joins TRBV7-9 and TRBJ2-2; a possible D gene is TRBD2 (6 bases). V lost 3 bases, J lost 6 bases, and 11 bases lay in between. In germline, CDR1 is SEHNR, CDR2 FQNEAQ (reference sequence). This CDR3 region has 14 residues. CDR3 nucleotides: TGTGCCAGCAGCTTCGGGGCTAGCGCCGGGGAGCTGTTTTTT. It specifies CASSFGASAGELFF.

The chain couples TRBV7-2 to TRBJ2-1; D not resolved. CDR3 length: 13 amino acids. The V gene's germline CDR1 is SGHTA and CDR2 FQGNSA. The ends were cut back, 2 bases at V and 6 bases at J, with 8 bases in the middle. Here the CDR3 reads CASSLLSGNEQFF. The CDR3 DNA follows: TGTGCCAGCAGCTTACTATCAGGCAATGAGCAGTTCTTC.

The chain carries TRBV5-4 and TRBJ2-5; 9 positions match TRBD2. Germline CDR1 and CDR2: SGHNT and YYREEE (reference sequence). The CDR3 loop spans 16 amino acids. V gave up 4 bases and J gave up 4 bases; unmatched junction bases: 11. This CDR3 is CASSQEGRGGLETQYF. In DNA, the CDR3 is TGTGCCAGCAGCCAGGAGGGGCGGGGGGGTTTAGAGACCCAGTACTTC.

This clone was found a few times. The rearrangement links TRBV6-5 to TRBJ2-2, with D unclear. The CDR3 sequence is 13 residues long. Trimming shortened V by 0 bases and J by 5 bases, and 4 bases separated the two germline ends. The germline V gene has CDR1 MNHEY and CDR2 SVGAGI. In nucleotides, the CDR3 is TGTGCCAGCAGTTACTCGGAGACCGGGGAGCTGTTTTTT. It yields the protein CASSYSETGELFF.

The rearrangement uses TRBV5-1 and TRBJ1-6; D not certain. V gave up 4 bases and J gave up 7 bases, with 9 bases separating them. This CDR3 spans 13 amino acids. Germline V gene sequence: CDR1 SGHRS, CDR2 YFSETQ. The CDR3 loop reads CASSAWANSPLHF. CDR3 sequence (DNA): TGCGCCAGCAGCGCATGGGCCAATTCACCCCTCCACTTT.

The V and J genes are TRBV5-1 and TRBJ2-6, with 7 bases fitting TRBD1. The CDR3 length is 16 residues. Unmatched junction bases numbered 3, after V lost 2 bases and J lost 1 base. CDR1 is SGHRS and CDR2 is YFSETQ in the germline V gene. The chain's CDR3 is CASSLEQGSGANVLTF. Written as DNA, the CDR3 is TGCGCCAGCAGCTTAGAACAGGGGTCTGGGGCCAACGTCCTGACTTTC.

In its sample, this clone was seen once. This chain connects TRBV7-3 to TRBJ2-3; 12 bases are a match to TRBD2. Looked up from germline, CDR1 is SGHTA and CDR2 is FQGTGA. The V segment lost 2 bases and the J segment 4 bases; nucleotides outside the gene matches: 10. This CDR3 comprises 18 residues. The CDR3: CASSLRPSGGVPPDTQYF. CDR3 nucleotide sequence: TGTGCCAGCAGCTTACGGCCTAGCGGGGGGGTACCCCCAGATACGCAGTATTTT.

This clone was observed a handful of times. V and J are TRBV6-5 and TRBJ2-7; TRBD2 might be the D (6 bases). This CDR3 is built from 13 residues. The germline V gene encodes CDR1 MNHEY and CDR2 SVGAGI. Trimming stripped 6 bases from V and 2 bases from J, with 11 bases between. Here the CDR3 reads CASRAGRPYEQYF. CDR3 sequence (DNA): TGTGCCAGCAGAGCAGGGAGGCCCTACGAGCAGTACTTC.

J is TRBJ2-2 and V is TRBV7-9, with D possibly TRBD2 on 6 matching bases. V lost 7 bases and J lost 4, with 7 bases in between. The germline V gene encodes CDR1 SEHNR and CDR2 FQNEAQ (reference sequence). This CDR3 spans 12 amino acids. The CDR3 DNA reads TGTGCCAGCATCGGGGGCACCGGGGAGCTGTTTTTT. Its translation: CASIGGTGELFF.

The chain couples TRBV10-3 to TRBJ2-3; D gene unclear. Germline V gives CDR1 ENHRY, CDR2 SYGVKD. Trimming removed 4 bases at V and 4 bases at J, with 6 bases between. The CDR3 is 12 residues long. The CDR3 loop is CAISGVSDTQYF. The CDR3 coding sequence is TGTGCCATCAGTGGCGTCTCAGATACGCAGTATTTT.

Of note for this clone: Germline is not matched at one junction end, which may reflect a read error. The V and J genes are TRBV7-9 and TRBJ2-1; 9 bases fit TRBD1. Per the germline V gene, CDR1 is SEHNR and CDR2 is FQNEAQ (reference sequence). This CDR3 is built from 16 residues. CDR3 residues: CSSSPRDRVNHNEQFF. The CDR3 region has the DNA TGTTCCAGCAGCCCTAGGGACAGGGTTAACCACAATGAGCAGTTCTTC.

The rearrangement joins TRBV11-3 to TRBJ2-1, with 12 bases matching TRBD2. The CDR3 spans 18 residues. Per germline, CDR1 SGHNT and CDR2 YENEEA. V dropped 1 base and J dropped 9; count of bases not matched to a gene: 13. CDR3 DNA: TGTGCCAGCAGCTTAGTTGGGGGGTTGACTAGCGGGGGTGTTGAGCAGTTCTTC. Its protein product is CASSLVGGLTSGGVEQFF.

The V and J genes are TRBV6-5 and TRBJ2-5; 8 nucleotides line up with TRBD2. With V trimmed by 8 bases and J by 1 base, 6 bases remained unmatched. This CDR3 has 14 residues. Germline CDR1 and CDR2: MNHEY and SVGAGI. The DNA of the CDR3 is TGTGCCAGCGGTCCAACTAGCGGCCAAGAGACCCAGTACTTC. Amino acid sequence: CASGPTSGQETQYF.

DNA for the CDR3: TGTGCCAGCAGTGATAGAGCAGGAAAAAACATTCAGTACTTC. Protein: CASSDRAGKNIQYF. The chain carries TRBV6-1 and TRBJ2-4; D unresolved. V lost 3 bases and J lost 4, with 10 bases in between. This CDR3 has 14 residues. From germline, CDR1 is MNHNS and CDR2 SASEGT.

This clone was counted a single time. The CDR3 DNA sequence: TGTGCCAGCAGCCCAGGGGGCTACGAGCAGTACTTC. Protein: CASSPGGYEQYF. This chain uses TRBV7-9 with TRBJ2-7, with 7 bases that match TRBD1. This CDR3 is 12 amino acids long. The V and J ends lost 5 bases and 3 bases, in that order; junction bases with no gene match: 1. The germline CDR1 and CDR2 sequences are SEHNR and FQNEAQ (reference sequence).

The CDR3 reads CAISESKLSTDTQYF. The CDR3 DNA is TGTGCCATCAGTGAGTCTAAACTTAGCACAGATACGCAGTATTTT. The chain combines TRBV10-3 with TRBJ2-3; D call uncertain. The CDR3 consists of 15 residues. The germline gives CDR1 ENHRY, CDR2 SYGVKD. Trimming shortened V by 0 bases and J by 0 bases, and 7 bases separated the two germline ends.